This TCR beta chain was profiled in a study of shared clonotypes between healthy human individuals. Study-wide results and limits: An anticipated effect of sequencing depth on clonotype sharing among donors was recognized. Large sequencing depth failed to make sorted-subset sequencing complete, rarefaction showed.

CD45RO-negative, CCR7-selected cells formed the naive CD8 fraction, which excluded terminally differentiated effector memory CD45RA+ cells. Only Caucasian adults living in Nashville, Tennessee served as donors. Of note for this clone: Its matching antigen is unknown.

An even split of each subset's genomic DNA across several immunoSEQ plates was performed. Sequenced by immunoSEQ multiplex PCR; TCRdb stores in-frame clones only, minus some. Of millions of clones listed, under 95% were seen once; the top ten hold under 2%. Trimming left V 2 bases short and J 0 bases short, with 10 bases between. The CDR3 sequence is 15 residues long. Germline CDR1 is SGHVS and CDR2 is FQNEAQ. This chain connects TRBV7-8 to TRBJ1-1; D remains ambiguous. Sequencing used naive CD8+ T cells from PBMCs. The clonotype comes from a young man in good health. Some clones in this sample may be carry-over from other donors' samples. The CDR3 region is CASSLKQHMNTEAFF. The CDR3 DNA is TGTGCCAGCAGCTTAAAGCAGCACATGAACACTGAAGCTTTCTTT.